This T cell receptor beta chain was documented in a study of response to subunit inactivated influenza vaccine. This clonotype was seen more than once but under ten times. TCRdb ran MiXCR on the RT-PCR reads and lists one entry per CDR3 protein. The repertoire has about 540,000 distinct CDR3 sequences, around 25% of them found once; the top ten carry about 2.8%. These data also featured in a second study, about T cells expressing NK-cell markers. That publication notes: Libraries used 5'RACE template switching adding universal primer site and UMIs. The study found dominant NKG2C+ clonotypes at about 1.0-8% of CD8+ T cells in six donors. Dominance of the CD3+CD56-NKG2C+ fraction by these clonotypes also held in a handful of donors.

This receptor was obtained from a man aged 45-65 years who received an inactivated influenza vaccine. The sequencing here drew on CD4+ T cells sorted from PBMCs, taken roughly 12 days after vaccination.

The CDR3 loop reads CASKGQGYGANVLTF. CDR3 nucleotides: TGTGCCAGCAAGGGACAGGGTTATGGGGCCAACGTCCTGACTTTC. The gene calls are TRBV2 and TRBJ2-6, with 9 bases matching TRBD1. Trimming removed 7 bases from V and 3 bases from J; junction bases left unmatched: 4. The germline gives CDR1 SNHLY, CDR2 FYNNEI. This CDR3 has 15 amino acids.